This entry describes one T cell receptor beta chain. How the authors handled the data: Reference gene primers were amplified, and this amplification served to estimate nucleated cell counts. The data were produced by immunoSEQ multiplex PCR, yet TCRdb's version contains in-frame clones alone and is incomplete. That table supplies the V and J calls and clone size; D and trimming were determined from the DNA. Altogether fewer than 300,000 clones are present, 80% to 95% being singletons, with the ten largest covering 2% to 2.5%. The CDR3 has 19 residues. V was shortened by 5 bases and J by 5 bases, with 28 bases between the two germline ends. CDR1 SGHVS and CDR2 FQNEAQ come from the germline V gene. This record comes from a study of blood T cell repertoires in COVID-19. The Seattle patients, enrolled during active infection, were followed longitudinally.

The clonotype was recovered from a woman aged 25 to 39 with COVID-19, enrolled during active disease. Sequenced: peripheral blood. This chain connects TRBV7-8 to TRBJ1-3; D perhaps matches TRBD1 (6 bases). In DNA form, the CDR3 reads TGTGCCAGCAGCCCCTATACCGGCGAGGCAGGGGAGAAAAGAAACACCATATATTTT. Its translation: CASSPYTGEAGEKRNTIYF.